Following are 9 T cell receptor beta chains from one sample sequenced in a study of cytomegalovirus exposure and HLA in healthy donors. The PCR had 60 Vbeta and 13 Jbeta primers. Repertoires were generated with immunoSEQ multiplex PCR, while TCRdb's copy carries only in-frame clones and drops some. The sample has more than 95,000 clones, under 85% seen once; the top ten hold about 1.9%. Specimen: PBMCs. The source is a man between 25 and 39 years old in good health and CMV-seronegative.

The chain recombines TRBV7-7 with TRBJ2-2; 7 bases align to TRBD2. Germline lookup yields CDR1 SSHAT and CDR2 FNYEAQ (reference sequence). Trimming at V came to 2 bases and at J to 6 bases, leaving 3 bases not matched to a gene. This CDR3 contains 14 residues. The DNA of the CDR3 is TGTGCCAGCAGCTTAAGCCGGGAGGCCGGGGAGCTGTTTTTT. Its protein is CASSLSREAGELFF.

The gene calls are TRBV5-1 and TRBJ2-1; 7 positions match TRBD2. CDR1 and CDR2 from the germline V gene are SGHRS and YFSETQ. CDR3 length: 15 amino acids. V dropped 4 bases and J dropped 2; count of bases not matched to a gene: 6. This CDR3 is CASSQSGNAYNEQFF. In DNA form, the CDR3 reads TGCGCCAGCAGCCAAAGCGGGAACGCCTACAATGAGCAGTTCTTC.

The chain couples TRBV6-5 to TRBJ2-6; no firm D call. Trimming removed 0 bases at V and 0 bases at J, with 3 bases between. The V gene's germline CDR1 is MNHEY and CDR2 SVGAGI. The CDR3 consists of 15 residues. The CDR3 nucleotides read TGTGCCAGCAGTTACTCCGGCTCTGGGGCCAACGTCCTGACTTTC. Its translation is CASSYSGSGANVLTF.

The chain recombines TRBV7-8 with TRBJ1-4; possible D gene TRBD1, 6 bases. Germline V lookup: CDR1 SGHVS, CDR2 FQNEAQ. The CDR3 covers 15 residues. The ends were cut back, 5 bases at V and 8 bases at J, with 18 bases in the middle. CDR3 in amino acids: CASSPWGGQGEKLFF. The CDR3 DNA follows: TGTGCCAGCAGCCCATGGGGGGGGCAGGGGGAAAAACTGTTTTTT.

CDR3 sequence: CASSRGQGGQPQHF. The CDR3 coding sequence is TGCGCCAGCAGCCGAGGACAGGGCGGGCAGCCCCAGCATTTT. The rearrangement links TRBV4-1 to TRBJ1-5, with 8 bases fitting TRBD1. Trimming cost V 4 bases and J 7 bases; bases outside gene matches: 6. From germline, CDR1 is MGHRA and CDR2 YSYEKL. The CDR3 length is 14 residues.

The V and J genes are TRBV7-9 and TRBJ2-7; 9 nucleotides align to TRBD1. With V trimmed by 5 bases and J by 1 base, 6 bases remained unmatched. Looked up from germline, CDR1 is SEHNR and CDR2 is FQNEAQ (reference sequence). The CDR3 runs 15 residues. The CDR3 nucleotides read TGTGCCAGCAGCGAACAGGGGGCGAAGTCCTACGAGCAGTACTTC. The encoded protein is CASSEQGAKSYEQYF.

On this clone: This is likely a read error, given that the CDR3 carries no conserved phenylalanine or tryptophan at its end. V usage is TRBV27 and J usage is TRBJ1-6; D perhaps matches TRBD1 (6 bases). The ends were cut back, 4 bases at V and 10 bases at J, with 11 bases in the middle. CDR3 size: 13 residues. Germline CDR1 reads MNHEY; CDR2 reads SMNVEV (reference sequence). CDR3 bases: TGTGCCAGCAGTTCCAACAGGGTGTCACCCCTCCACCTT. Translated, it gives CASSSNRVSPLHL.

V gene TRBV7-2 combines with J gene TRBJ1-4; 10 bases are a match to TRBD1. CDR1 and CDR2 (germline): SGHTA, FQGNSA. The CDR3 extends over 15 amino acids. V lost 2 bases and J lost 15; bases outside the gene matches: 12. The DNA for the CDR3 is TGTGCCAGCAGCTTAAGGGGAGGGACAGGGGCACTAATGTTTTTT. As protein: CASSLRGGTGALMFF.

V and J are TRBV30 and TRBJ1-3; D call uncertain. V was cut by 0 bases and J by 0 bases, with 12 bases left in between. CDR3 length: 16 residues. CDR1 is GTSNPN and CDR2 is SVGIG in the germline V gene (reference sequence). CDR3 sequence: CAWSVGSSSSGNTIYF. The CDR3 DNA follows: TGTGCCTGGAGTGTTGGGAGCAGTAGCTCTGGAAACACCATATATTTT.